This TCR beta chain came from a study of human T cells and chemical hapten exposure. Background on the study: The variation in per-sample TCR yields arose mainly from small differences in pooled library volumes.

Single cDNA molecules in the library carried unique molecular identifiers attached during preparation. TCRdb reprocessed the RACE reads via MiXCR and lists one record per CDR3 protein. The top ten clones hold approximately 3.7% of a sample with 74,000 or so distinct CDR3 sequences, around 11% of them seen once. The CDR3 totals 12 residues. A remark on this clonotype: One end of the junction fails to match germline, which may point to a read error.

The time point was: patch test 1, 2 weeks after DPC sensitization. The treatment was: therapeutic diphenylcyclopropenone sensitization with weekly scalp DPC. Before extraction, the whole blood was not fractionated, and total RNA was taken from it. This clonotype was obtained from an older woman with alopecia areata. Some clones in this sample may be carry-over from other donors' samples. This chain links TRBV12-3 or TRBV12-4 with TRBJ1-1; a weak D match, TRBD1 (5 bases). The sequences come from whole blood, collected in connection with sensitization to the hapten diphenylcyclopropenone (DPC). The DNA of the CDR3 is TGTGCCAGCAGTTTTGGGGCCCGTGAAGCTTCCTTT. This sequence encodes CASSFGAREASF.